The following is a TCR beta chain sequence with its context. With 3 bases removed from V and 5 bases from J, the gap between germline ends came to 14 bases. In germline, CDR1 is KGHSH, CDR2 LQKENI. This CDR3 has 14 amino acids. This record comes from a study of blood T cell repertoires in COVID-19. Sequencing used immunoSEQ multiplex PCR; TCRdb keeps in-frame clones, though not all of them. The sample has over 100,000 clones, roughly 84% seen once. The sequenced sample was peripheral blood. The origin of this receptor is a woman in her seventies with acute or convalescent COVID-19. J is TRBJ2-7 and V is TRBV18, with D possibly being TRBD2 (5 bases). The CDR3 is CASSPSTGKDEQYF. The CDR3 DNA reads as TGTGCCAGCTCACCCAGTACCGGGAAGGACGAGCAGTACTTC.